Listed here are 21 T cell receptor beta chains from one sample, sequenced in a study of T cells after yellow fever vaccination. Via MiXCR, TCRdb re-called the 5' RACE reads, giving one row per CDR3 protein. This repertoire shows under 500,000 distinct CDR3 sequences, around a sixth found once; its top ten account for about 18%. The starting material was PBMCs, obtained before the yellow fever booster vaccination. The receptors shown here come from a young man who received the YFV17D yellow fever vaccine.

V is TRBV9 and J is TRBJ1-1; 11 bases are shared with TRBD1. V was clipped by 3 bases and J by 4 bases; unmatched bases: 11. Germline V gives CDR1 SGDLS, CDR2 YYNGEE. This CDR3 is 17 amino acids long. The chain's CDR3 is CASSALARTGGRTEAFF. DNA of the CDR3: TGTGCCAGCAGCGCCCTAGCCCGGACAGGGGGCCGCACTGAAGCTTTCTTT.

The chain couples TRBV4-2 to TRBJ2-3; 12 positions match TRBD2. Germline V lookup: CDR1 LGHNA, CDR2 YNFKEQ. The V and J ends lost 2 bases and 0 bases, in that order; junction bases with no gene match: 6. This CDR3 spans 18 amino acids. CDR3 coding DNA: TGTGCCAGCAGCCAACCCTCCGGGACTAGCGGGAGCACAGATACGCAGTATTTT. It is translated as CASSQPSGTSGSTDTQYF.

The chain links TRBV7-2 to TRBJ1-2; no clear D gene. The V and J ends lost 2 bases and 12 bases respectively, with 16 bases between them. The CDR3 has 13 residues. Germline CDR1 reads SGHTA; CDR2 reads FQGNSA. CDR3 bases: TGTGCCAGCAGCTTAAGGGTAGATTACGAAAACACCTTC. Its protein is CASSLRVDYENTF.

CDR3 nucleotide sequence: TGCGCCAGCAGCTTGGTCGGACTACGGGGCTATGGCTACACCTTC. It encodes CASSLVGLRGYGYTF. The chain links TRBV5-1 to TRBJ1-2; D is undetermined. V was clipped by 0 bases and J by 4 bases, with 13 bases between them. The CDR3 is 15 amino acids. Germline V lookup: CDR1 SGHRS, CDR2 YFSETQ.

The chain is built from TRBV6-6 and TRBJ1-5; TRBD1 agrees at 7 bases. J lost 7 bases, V lost 5 bases, and 14 bases had no gene match. The CDR3 spans 16 residues. CDR1 is MNHNY and CDR2 is SVGAGI in the germline V gene (reference sequence). The CDR3 protein is CASSNPSDRRQQPQHF. CDR3 bases: TGTGCCAGCAGTAACCCCTCGGACAGGCGCCAACAGCCCCAGCATTTT.

The chain combines TRBV29-1 with TRBJ2-3; 8 positions match TRBD2. This CDR3 has 13 residues. Germline V lookup: CDR1 SQVTM, CDR2 ANQGSEA. J was trimmed by 3 bases and V by 8 bases; bases with no gene match: 7. The CDR3 loop reads CSPTGLATDTQYF. The CDR3 DNA sequence: TGCAGCCCCACAGGACTAGCAACAGATACGCAGTATTTT.

This sequence joins TRBV20-1 and TRBJ2-7; D unclear. Germline CDR1 DFQATT, CDR2 SNEGSKA (reference sequence). The V end was cut by 1 base, the J end by 3 bases, with 7 bases between. The CDR3 covers 12 residues. The CDR3 DNA is TGCAGTGCTAGAGGGCAGAGCTACGAGCAGTACTTC. This codes for CSARGQSYEQYF.

This clonotype has more than one count but fewer than ten. This chain joins TRBV7-8 and TRBJ2-3; 12 bases are a match to TRBD1. The V gene end was trimmed by 1 base and the J gene end by 5 bases; junction bases not matched to a gene: 7. This CDR3 contains 17 residues. Germline CDR1 SGHVS, CDR2 FQNEAQ. The DNA of the CDR3 is TGTGCCAGCAGCTTAGTGAGGGACAGGGGGCGTGAAGATACGCAGTATTTT. The encoded protein is CASSLVRDRGREDTQYF. Looking up the rest from reference TRBV7-8 and TRBJ2-3 gives the full variable domain: GAGVSQSPRYKVAKRGQDVALRCDPISGHVSLFWYQQALGQGPEFLTYFQNEAQLDKSGLPSDRFFAERPEGSVSTLKIQRTQQEDSAVYLCASSLVRDRGREDTQYFGPGTRLTVL.

The chain joins TRBV9 to TRBJ2-5; 9 positions match TRBD2. The germline gives CDR1 SGDLS, CDR2 YYNGEE. The CDR3 is 15 amino acids. The trim removed 0 bases at V and 8 bases at J, leaving 8 bases unmatched. In DNA form, the CDR3 reads TGTGCCAGCAGCGTAGGGGGAGCTAGCGGGGTAACCCAGTACTTC. Translation gives CASSVGGASGVTQYF.

The V gene is TRBV7-9, the J gene TRBJ1-5; unclear D gene. The V end lost 4 bases, the J end lost 5 bases, and 6 bases lay between the germline ends. This CDR3 region has 12 residues. From germline, CDR1 is SEHNR and CDR2 FQNEAQ (reference sequence). CDR3: CASSSMDQPQHF. CDR3 DNA sequence: TGTGCCAGCAGCTCTATGGATCAGCCCCAGCATTTT. The variable domain in full, completed from reference TRBV7-9 and TRBJ1-5, reads DTGVSQNPRHKITKRGQNVTFRCDPISEHNRLYWYRQTLGQGPEFLTYFQNEAQLEKSRLLSDRFSAERPKGSFSTLEIQRTEQGDSAMYLCASSSMDQPQHFGDGTRLSIL.

This clonotype was seen a few times. Here the CDR3 reads CASSQVQNGGAGNEQFF. The CDR3 nucleotides are TGTGCCAGCAGCCAAGTCCAAAACGGGGGGGCGGGCAATGAGCAGTTCTTC. The rearrangement joins TRBV4-2 to TRBJ2-1; TRBD2 aligns across 8 bases. Germline trimming cut 1 base from V and 6 bases from J; bases unmatched to any gene: 11. The CDR3 contains 17 residues. Germline V gene sequence: CDR1 LGHNA, CDR2 YNFKEQ.

The V gene is TRBV5-1, the J gene TRBJ1-2; D ambiguous. The CDR3 is made up of 12 amino acids. The germline V gene encodes CDR1 SGHRS and CDR2 YFSETQ. Trimming took off 5 bases at V and 8 bases at J, with 13 bases between the two ends. In DNA form, the CDR3 reads TGCGCCAGCAGGCTGGAGGTAGAGGGCTACACCTTC. It translates to CASRLEVEGYTF.

The gene calls are TRBV27 and TRBJ2-4; D may be TRBD2 (7 bases). Germline-derived CDR1 and CDR2 are MNHEY and SMNVEV (reference sequence). The CDR3 totals 18 residues. Trimming removed 6 bases from V and 0 bases from J, with 21 bases in between. The CDR3 coding sequence is TGTGCCAGCAGCGCCTTTCGGGGGGCCGATTCAGCCAAAAACATTCAGTACTTC. Its protein product is CASSAFRGADSAKNIQYF.

This clonotype was counted at least ten times. V gene TRBV29-1 combines with J gene TRBJ2-4; unclear D gene. Looked up from germline, CDR1 is SQVTM and CDR2 is ANQGSEA. Between the trimmed V and J ends, which lost 4 bases and 3 bases, there was a span of 7 bases. CDR3 size: 12 residues. This CDR3 is CSVVEDKNIQYF. The CDR3 nucleotides are TGCAGCGTTGTTGAGGACAAAAACATTCAGTACTTC.

The chain uses TRBV4-3 and TRBJ2-7; D is perhaps TRBD2 (6 bases). Judging by the DNA end, TRBJ2-1 fits better; the J call may be wrong. The CDR3 extends over 16 amino acids. The germline gives CDR1 LGHNA, CDR2 YSLEER. The CDR3 here is CASSQDLGGNRDEQFF. CDR3 coding DNA: TGCGCCAGCAGCCAAGATCTCGGGGGAAATCGCGACGAGCAGTTCTTC.

This clonotype was seen more than once but under ten times. J is TRBJ1-4 and V is TRBV28; maybe TRBD1 (5 bases). The CDR3 totals 14 residues. V gave up 4 bases and J gave up 2 bases, with 8 bases separating them. Germline V CDR1 and CDR2: MDHEN, SYDVKM. CDR3 region: CASSSGPTNEKLFF. The CDR3 DNA sequence: TGTGCCAGCAGTTCGGGGCCCACTAATGAAAAACTGTTTTTT.

This chain uses TRBV7-6 with TRBJ2-1; a weak D match, TRBD2 (6 bases). Germline V CDR1 and CDR2: SGHVS, FNYEAQ. This CDR3 has 16 amino acids. V was cut by 3 bases and J by 2 bases, with 14 bases left in between. CDR3 protein: CASSLVGGSAYNEQFF. CDR3 nucleotides: TGTGCCAGCAGCTTGGTTGGGGGGTCAGCCTACAATGAGCAGTTCTTC.

This clonotype was seen repeatedly, ten times or more. The chain carries TRBV5-6 and TRBJ2-1; D gene uncertain. The V gene lost 0 bases and the J gene lost 5 bases, with 6 bases spanning the gap. Germline loops: CDR1 SGHDT, CDR2 YYEEEE. CDR3 length: 13 amino acids. Here the CDR3 reads CASSLAADNEQFF. The CDR3 bases are TGTGCCAGCAGCTTGGCCGCGGACAATGAGCAGTTCTTC.

This clonotype was picked up one time. This rearrangement joins TRBV9 to TRBJ2-5; possible D gene TRBD2, 6 bases. In germline, CDR1 is SGDLS, CDR2 YYNGEE. This CDR3 is 15 amino acids long. V shed 0 bases and J shed 1 base, with 10 bases lying between them. The chain's CDR3 is CASSVGDWSQETQYF. In DNA, the CDR3 is TGTGCCAGCAGCGTAGGGGACTGGTCCCAAGAGACCCAGTACTTC.

This clonotype was found a few times. V and J are TRBV14 and TRBJ1-2, with unresolved D. The V and J ends lost 1 base and 8 bases respectively, with 8 bases between them. The V gene's germline CDR1 is SGHDN and CDR2 FVKESK. CDR3 length: 12 residues. The CDR3 DNA reads as TGTGCCAGCAGCCAAGGCGGGGTCGGCTACACCTTC. It encodes CASSQGGVGYTF.

This clonotype was detected a few times. The rearrangement joins TRBV5-1 to TRBJ1-1; 9 nucleotides match TRBD1. CDR3 length equals 14 residues. Germline V gene data show CDR1 as SGHRS and CDR2 as YFSETQ. V lost 7 bases and J lost 5; bases outside the gene matches: 9. CDR3: CASGGGTGRTEAFF. In DNA form, the CDR3 reads TGCGCCAGCGGCGGGGGGACAGGGAGGACTGAAGCTTTCTTT.